This T cell receptor (beta chain) was sequenced in a study of radiotherapy plus CTLA-4 blockade in lung cancer. TCRdb keeps only in-frame clones here, not all; method: immunoSEQ multiplex PCR. The sample lists approximately 52,000 clones; roughly 77% were seen once. The TCR sequence derives from a human donor with non-small cell lung cancer who had a complete response to radiotherapy plus ipilimumab. The sample here was peripheral blood, taken from a patient treated with radiotherapy plus ipilimumab.

CDR3 sequence reads: CASSQTGGSNQPQHF. CDR3 in DNA: TGCGCCAGCAGCCAGACAGGGGGGAGCAATCAGCCCCAGCATTTT. The chain employs TRBV5-1 and TRBJ1-5, with 9 bases that match TRBD1. V lost 4 bases and J lost 1; bases outside the gene matches: 3. The CDR3 runs to 15 residues. Germline-derived CDR1 and CDR2 are SGHRS and YFSETQ.